The following is a TCR beta chain sequence with its context. Authors' methods: Cell counts per sample came from amplifying reference gene primers. The repertoire was sequenced with immunoSEQ multiplex PCR; TCRdb's copy has only in-frame clones and lacks some. V, J and clone size are those of that table, while D and trimming were read from the DNA. The sample comprises under 200,000 clones, more than 85% of which are singletons, and less than 1% rests with the top ten. These data belong to a study of blood T cell repertoires in COVID-19. The CDR3 consists of 13 residues. CDR1 and CDR2 from the germline V gene are MGHRA and YSYEKL. The V and J ends lost 5 bases and 5 bases respectively, with 9 bases between them.

Sample: peripheral blood. V usage is TRBV4-1 and J usage is TRBJ1-4; weak D call: TRBD1 (6 bases). The TCR comes from a young man with acute or convalescent COVID-19. CDR3 protein: CASSGTRNEKLFF. The CDR3 DNA reads TGCGCCAGCAGCGGGACAAGAAATGAAAAACTGTTTTTT.